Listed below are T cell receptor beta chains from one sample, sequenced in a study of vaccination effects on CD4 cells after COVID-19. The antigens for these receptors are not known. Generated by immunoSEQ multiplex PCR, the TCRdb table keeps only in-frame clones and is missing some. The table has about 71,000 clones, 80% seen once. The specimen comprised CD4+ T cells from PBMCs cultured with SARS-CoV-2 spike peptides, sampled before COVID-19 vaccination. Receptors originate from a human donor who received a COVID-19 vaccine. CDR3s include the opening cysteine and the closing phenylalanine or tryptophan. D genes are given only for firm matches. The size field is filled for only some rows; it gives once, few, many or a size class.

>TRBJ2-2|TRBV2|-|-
CASSATLTTGELFF
TGTGCCAGCAGTGCGACTTTAACCACCGGGGAGCTGTTTTTT
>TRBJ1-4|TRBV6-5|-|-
CASSYGSARSNEKLFF
TGTGCCAGCAGTTACGGGTCGGCCAGGAGTAATGAAAAACTGTTTTTT
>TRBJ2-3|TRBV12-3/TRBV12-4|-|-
CASTTNTDTQYF
TGTGCCAGCACCACGAACACAGATACGCAGTATTTT
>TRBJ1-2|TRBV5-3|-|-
CARSLGEEGFGYTF
TGTGCCAGAAGCTTGGGGGAAGAGGGGTTTGGCTACACCTTC
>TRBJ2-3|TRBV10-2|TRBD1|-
CASREGQGLVTQYF
TGCGCCAGCAGAGAAGGACAGGGGTTGGTTACGCAGTATTTT
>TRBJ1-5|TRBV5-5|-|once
CASSFADSGQPQHF
TGTGCCAGCAGCTTTGCTGATTCCGGTCAGCCCCAGCATTTT
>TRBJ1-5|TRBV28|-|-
CASDTTGPNNQPQHF
TGTGCCAGCGATACTACAGGGCCAAACAATCAGCCCCAGCATTTT
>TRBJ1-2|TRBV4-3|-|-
CASSQEISGTYYGYTF
TGCGCCAGCAGCCAAGAAATCTCGGGGACGTACTATGGCTACACCTTC
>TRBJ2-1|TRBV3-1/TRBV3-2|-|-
CASSRTANEQFF
TGTGCCAGCAGCCGCACAGCGAATGAGCAGTTCTTC
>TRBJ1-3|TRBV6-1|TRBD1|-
CASSELTGTGKDTIYF
TGTGCCAGCAGTGAATTAACCGGGACAGGGAAGGACACCATATATTTT